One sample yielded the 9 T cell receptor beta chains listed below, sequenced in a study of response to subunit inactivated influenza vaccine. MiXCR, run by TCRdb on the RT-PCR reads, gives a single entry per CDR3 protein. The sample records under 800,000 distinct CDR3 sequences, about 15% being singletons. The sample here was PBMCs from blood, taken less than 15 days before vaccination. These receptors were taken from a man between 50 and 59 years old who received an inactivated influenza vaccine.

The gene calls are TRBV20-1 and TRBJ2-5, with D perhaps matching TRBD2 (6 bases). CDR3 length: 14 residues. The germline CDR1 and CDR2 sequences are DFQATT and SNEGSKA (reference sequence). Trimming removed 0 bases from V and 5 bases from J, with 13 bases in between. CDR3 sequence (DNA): TGCAGTGCTAGAGATATGGCGGGGAGTGAGACCCAGTACTTC. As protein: CSARDMAGSETQYF.

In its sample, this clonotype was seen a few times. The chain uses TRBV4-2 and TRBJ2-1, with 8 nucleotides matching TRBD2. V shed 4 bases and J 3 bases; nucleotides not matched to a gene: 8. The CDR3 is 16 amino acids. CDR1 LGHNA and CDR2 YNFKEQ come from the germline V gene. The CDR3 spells CASSPHGREGYNEQFF. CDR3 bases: TGTGCCAGCAGCCCCCACGGGAGGGAGGGCTACAATGAGCAGTTCTTC.

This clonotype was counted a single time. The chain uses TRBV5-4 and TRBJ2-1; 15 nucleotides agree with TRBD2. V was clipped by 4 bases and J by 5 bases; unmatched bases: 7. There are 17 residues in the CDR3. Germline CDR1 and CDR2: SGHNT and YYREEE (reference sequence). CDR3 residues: CASSRGLAGGIHNEQFF. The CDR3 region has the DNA TGTGCCAGCAGCAGAGGACTAGCGGGAGGGATACACAATGAGCAGTTCTTC.

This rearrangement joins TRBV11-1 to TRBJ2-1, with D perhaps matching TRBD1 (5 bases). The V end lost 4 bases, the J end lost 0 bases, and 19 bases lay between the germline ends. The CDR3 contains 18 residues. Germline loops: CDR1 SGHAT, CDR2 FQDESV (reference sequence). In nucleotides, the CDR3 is TGTGCCAGCAGCTCCAGTATCGTCAGGGAAGACTCCTACAATGAGCAGTTCTTC. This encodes CASSSSIVREDSYNEQFF.

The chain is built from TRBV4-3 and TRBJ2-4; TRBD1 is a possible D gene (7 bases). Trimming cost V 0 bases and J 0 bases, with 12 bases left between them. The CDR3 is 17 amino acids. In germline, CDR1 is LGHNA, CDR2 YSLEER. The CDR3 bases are TGCGCCAGCAGCCAAGATTCAGGGGGGCTAGCCAAAAACATTCAGTACTTC. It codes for CASSQDSGGLAKNIQYF.

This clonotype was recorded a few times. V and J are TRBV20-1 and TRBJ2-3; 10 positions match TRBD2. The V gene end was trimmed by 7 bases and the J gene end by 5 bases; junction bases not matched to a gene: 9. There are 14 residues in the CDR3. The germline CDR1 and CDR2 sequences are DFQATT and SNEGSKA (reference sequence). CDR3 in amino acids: CSERAGGAGDTQYF. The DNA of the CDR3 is TGCAGTGAAAGAGCGGGAGGGGCCGGAGATACGCAGTATTTT.

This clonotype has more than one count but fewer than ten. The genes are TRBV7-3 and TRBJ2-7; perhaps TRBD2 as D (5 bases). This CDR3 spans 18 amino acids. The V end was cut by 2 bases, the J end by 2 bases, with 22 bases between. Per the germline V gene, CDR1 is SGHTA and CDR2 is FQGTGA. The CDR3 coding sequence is TGTGCCAGCAGCTTACCCCCAACTCTAGCTGGAGATCCCTACGAGCAGTACTTC. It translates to CASSLPPTLAGDPYEQYF. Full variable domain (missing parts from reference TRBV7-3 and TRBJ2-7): GAGVSQTPSNKVTEKGKYVELRCDPISGHTALYWYRQSLGQGPEFLIYFQGTGAADDSGLPNDRFFAVRPEGSVSTLKIQRTERGDSAVYLCASSLPPTLAGDPYEQYFGPGTRLTVT.

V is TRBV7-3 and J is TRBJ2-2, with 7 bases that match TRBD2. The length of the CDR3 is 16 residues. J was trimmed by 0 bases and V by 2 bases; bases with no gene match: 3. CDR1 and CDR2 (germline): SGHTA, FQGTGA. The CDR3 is CASSLASGANTGELFF. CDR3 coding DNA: TGTGCCAGCAGCTTAGCTAGCGGAGCGAACACCGGGGAGCTGTTTTTT.

DNA of the CDR3: TGTGCCAGCAGTGAGTCTTACAGGGTTAATCAGCCCCAGCATTTT. The encoded protein is CASSESYRVNQPQHF. V gene TRBV6-1 combines with J gene TRBJ1-5; D is perhaps TRBD1 (6 bases). With 3 bases removed from V and 4 bases from J, the gap between germline ends came to 13 bases. The CDR3 extends over 15 amino acids. CDR1 is MNHNS and CDR2 is SASEGT in the germline V gene.